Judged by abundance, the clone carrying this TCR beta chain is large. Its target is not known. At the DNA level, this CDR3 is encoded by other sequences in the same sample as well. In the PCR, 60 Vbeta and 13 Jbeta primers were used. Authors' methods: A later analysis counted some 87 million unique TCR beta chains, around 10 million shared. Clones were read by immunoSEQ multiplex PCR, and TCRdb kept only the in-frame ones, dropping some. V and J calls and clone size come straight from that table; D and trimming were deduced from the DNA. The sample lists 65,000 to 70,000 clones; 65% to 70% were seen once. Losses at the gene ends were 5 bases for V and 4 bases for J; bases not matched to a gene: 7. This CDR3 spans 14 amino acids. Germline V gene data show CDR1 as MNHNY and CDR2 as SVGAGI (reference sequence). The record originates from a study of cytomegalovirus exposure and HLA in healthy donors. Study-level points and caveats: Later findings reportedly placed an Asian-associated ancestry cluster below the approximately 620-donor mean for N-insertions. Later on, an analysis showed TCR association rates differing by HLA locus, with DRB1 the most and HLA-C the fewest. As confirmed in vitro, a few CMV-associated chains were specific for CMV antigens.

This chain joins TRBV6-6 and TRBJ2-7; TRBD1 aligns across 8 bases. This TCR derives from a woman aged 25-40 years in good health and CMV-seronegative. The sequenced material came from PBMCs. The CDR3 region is CASSPLGTGYEQYF. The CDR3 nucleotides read TGTGCCAGCAGTCCTTTAGGGACAGGTTACGAGCAGTACTTC.